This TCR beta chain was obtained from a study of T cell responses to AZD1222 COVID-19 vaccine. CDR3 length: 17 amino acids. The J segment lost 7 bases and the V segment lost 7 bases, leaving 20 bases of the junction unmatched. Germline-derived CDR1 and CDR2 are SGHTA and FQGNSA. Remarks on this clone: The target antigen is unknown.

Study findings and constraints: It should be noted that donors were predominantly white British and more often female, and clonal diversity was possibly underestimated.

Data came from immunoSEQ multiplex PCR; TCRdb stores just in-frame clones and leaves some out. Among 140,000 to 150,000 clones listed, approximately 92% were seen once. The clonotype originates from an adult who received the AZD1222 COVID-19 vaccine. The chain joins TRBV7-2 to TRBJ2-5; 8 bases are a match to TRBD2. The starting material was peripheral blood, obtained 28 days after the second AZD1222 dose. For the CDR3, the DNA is TGTGCCAGCACCCCTTTAGCGGCGGGGGGACTCCAAAGGACCCAGTACTTC. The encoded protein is CASTPLAAGGLQRTQYF.